The 27 T cell receptor beta chains in this list originate from one sample, sequenced in a study of T cell responses to AZD1222 COVID-19 vaccine. The repertoire was sequenced with immunoSEQ multiplex PCR; TCRdb's copy has only in-frame clones and lacks some. The sample has under 200,000 clones, about nine tenths seen once; the top ten hold approximately 1.4%. The starting material was peripheral blood, obtained on day 0 of AZD1222 vaccination. Every receptor here comes from an adult in good health.

The CDR3 DNA follows: TGTGCCAGCAGTACAGGGTTGAACACTGAAGCTTTCTTT. As protein: CASSTGLNTEAFF. The J gene is TRBJ1-1, the V gene TRBV6-2 or TRBV6-3; the D gene is possibly TRBD1 (6 bases). V lost 5 bases to trimming and J lost 0 bases, with 7 bases between them. The length of the CDR3 is 13 residues. Per the germline V gene, CDR1 is MNHEY and CDR2 is SVGEGT.

The chain is built from TRBV4-3 and TRBJ1-6, with D unresolved. With 1 base removed from V and 9 bases from J, the gap between germline ends came to 7 bases. Germline values: CDR1 LGHNA, CDR2 YSLEER. The CDR3 runs to 13 residues. As DNA, the CDR3 is TGCGCCAGCAGCCAAGTTTTAGGTTCACCCCTCCACTTT. Translation: CASSQVLGSPLHF.

The V gene is TRBV24-1, the J gene TRBJ1-1; 7 positions agree with TRBD1. V was clipped by 12 bases and J by 1 base; unmatched bases: 4. The CDR3 contains 12 residues. Germline values: CDR1 KGHDR, CDR2 SFDVKD. This chain's CDR3 is CAARGPNTEAFF. CDR3 DNA sequence: TGTGCCGCTAGGGGGCCGAACACTGAAGCTTTCTTT.

The rearrangement links TRBV19 to TRBJ1-2; TRBD1 matches at 7 bases. The V and J ends lost 7 bases and 1 base, in that order; junction bases with no gene match: 9. This CDR3 has 15 residues. The V gene's germline CDR1 is LNHDA and CDR2 SQIVND (reference sequence). Written as DNA, the CDR3 is TGTGCCAGTACGGACAGGTACGGGGGTAACTATGGCTACACCTTC. It is translated as CASTDRYGGNYGYTF. Full variable domain (outside the CDR3, taken from reference TRBV19 and TRBJ1-2): DGGITQSPKYLFRKEGQNVTLSCEQNLNHDAMYWYRQDPGQGLRLIYYSQIVNDFQKGDIAEGYSVSREKKESFPLTVTSAQKNPTAFYLCASTDRYGGNYGYTFGSGTRLTVV.

The V call is TRBV2, the J call TRBJ1-2; D may be TRBD1 (5 bases). Germline-derived CDR1 and CDR2 are SNHLY and FYNNEI. The CDR3 is 15 amino acids. Trimming removed 2 bases at V and 0 bases at J, with 10 bases between. In DNA form, the CDR3 reads TGTGCCAGCAGTGAAAGTGGGGACTCTAACTATGGCTACACCTTC. It yields the protein CASSESGDSNYGYTF.

A single count supports this clone. This rearrangement joins TRBV7-8 to TRBJ2-7; no clear D. Trimming stripped 5 bases from V and 12 bases from J, with 14 bases between. This CDR3 contains 11 residues. From germline, CDR1 is SGHVS and CDR2 FQNEAQ. CDR3 protein: CASSVTGWRYF. In DNA, the CDR3 is TGTGCCAGCAGCGTTACGGGTTGGCGGTACTTC.

The chain joins TRBV4-1 to TRBJ1-6, with TRBD1 matching 8 bases. This CDR3 has 16 residues. Germline CDR1 MGHRA, CDR2 YSYEKL. The V and J ends lost 4 bases and 7 bases, in that order; junction bases with no gene match: 9. The DNA of the CDR3 is TGCGCCAGCAGCCCCTCCGACAGGGGAGGCAATTCACCCCTCCACTTT. Protein product: CASSPSDRGGNSPLHF.

CDR3 DNA sequence: TGTGCCAGTAGTACAATCAGGTTTGGCTATGGCTACACCTTC. Its translation is CASSTIRFGYGYTF. The J gene is TRBJ1-2, the V gene TRBV19; D uncertain. CDR1 is LNHDA and CDR2 is SQIVND in the germline V gene (reference sequence). Trimming cost V 4 bases and J 4 bases, with 13 bases left between them. The CDR3 loop spans 14 amino acids.

This clone was counted once. V and J are TRBV19 and TRBJ1-1, with a weak D call TRBD1 (5 bases). The length of the CDR3 is 13 residues. Trimming took 0 bases from V and 6 from J, leaving 8 bases between them. Germline-derived CDR1 and CDR2 are LNHDA and SQIVND (reference sequence). CDR3: CASSIDRVPEAFF. In DNA form, the CDR3 reads TGTGCCAGTAGTATAGACAGGGTCCCTGAAGCTTTCTTT.

This clone was seen a single time. The V gene is TRBV5-6, the J gene TRBJ1-2; 8 nucleotides line up with TRBD1. The germline V gene has CDR1 SGHDT and CDR2 YYEEEE. V shed 5 bases, J shed 6 bases, and the junction held 6 bases outside the gene matches. The length of the CDR3 is 13 residues. The CDR3 region is CASRNRGENGYTF. The CDR3 region has the DNA TGTGCCAGCAGAAACAGGGGGGAGAATGGCTACACCTTC.

V is TRBV28 and J is TRBJ1-3; D not certain. CDR1 is MDHEN and CDR2 is SYDVKM in the germline V gene. V lost 5 bases to trimming and J lost 3 bases, with 5 bases between them. This CDR3 comprises 12 residues. CDR3 in amino acids: CASSTLGNTIYF. The CDR3 DNA follows: TGTGCCAGCAGTACTCTTGGAAACACCATATATTTT.

This clone was seen once. J is TRBJ2-7 and V is TRBV6-5, with 9 bases aligning to TRBD1. Germline assignment: CDR1 MNHEY and CDR2 SVGAGI. The CDR3 is 15 amino acids. J gave up 5 bases and V 2 bases, and 7 bases lay outside the gene matches. CDR3: CASSYRGQGRDEQYF. Written as DNA, the CDR3 is TGTGCCAGCAGTTACCGTGGACAGGGGCGGGACGAGCAGTACTTC.

The chain combines TRBV9 with TRBJ2-3; D not resolved. The germline V and J ends were trimmed by 0 bases and 4 bases, with 9 bases remaining between them. The CDR3 contains 14 residues. Germline values: CDR1 SGDLS, CDR2 YYNGEE. The CDR3 spells CASSVEVASDTQYF. The CDR3, as DNA: TGTGCCAGCAGCGTAGAGGTAGCCTCAGATACGCAGTATTTT.

The rearrangement joins TRBV27 to TRBJ1-6; D not certain. With 6 bases removed from V and 3 bases from J, the gap between germline ends came to 6 bases. In germline, CDR1 is MNHEY, CDR2 SMNVEV (reference sequence). The CDR3 runs to 13 residues. CDR3 sequence reads: CASRGIYNSPLHF. CDR3 nucleotides: TGTGCCAGCAGGGGGATCTATAATTCACCCCTCCACTTT.

The chain has TRBV24-1 and TRBJ2-1; D is unclear. The CDR3 extends over 12 amino acids. Trimming left V 4 bases short and J 3 bases short, with 3 bases between. Germline V gene data show CDR1 as KGHDR and CDR2 as SFDVKD. DNA of the CDR3: TGTGCCACCAGTGAGGGCTACAATGAGCAGTTCTTC. Its translation is CATSEGYNEQFF.

The chain uses TRBV28 and TRBJ2-7; a possible D gene is TRBD1 (5 bases). The CDR3 length is 17 residues. Trimming cost V 1 base and J 1 base, with 17 bases left between them. From germline, CDR1 is MDHEN and CDR2 SYDVKM. DNA of the CDR3: TGTGCCAGCAGTTTATCACTCTACCCGACAGATTCCTACGAGCAGTACTTC. As protein: CASSLSLYPTDSYEQYF.

The CDR3 coding sequence is TGTGCCAGCAGCGCGATGGGTGGGACTGAAGCTTTCTTT. Amino acid sequence: CASSAMGGTEAFF. The chain combines TRBV3-1 (or the pseudogene TRBV3-2) with TRBJ1-1; D is unresolved. Trimming took off 5 bases at V and 5 bases at J, with 12 bases between the two ends. CDR1 LGHDT and CDR2 YNNKEL come from the germline V gene (reference sequence). The CDR3 consists of 13 residues.

This clone was seen only once. The rearrangement links TRBV7-3 to TRBJ2-1; the match to TRBD2 covers 14 bases. V shed 3 bases and J 9 bases; nucleotides not matched to a gene: 4. CDR3 size: 15 residues. Per germline, CDR1 SGHTA and CDR2 FQGTGA. The CDR3 coding sequence is TGTGCCAGCAGCTTGACTAGCGGGGGGGCCACTGAGCAGTTCTTC. Translation gives CASSLTSGGATEQFF.

The chain uses TRBV7-3 and TRBJ1-5; TRBD1 aligns across 9 bases. V lost 5 bases and J lost 2; bases outside the gene matches: 10. The CDR3 has 17 residues. The germline V gene encodes CDR1 SGHTA and CDR2 FQGTGA. The CDR3 spells CASSLWTGQGGNQPQHF. The CDR3 DNA reads TGTGCCAGCAGCCTGTGGACGGGACAGGGAGGCAATCAGCCCCAGCATTTT.

This clone was observed a handful of times. This sequence joins TRBV5-5 and TRBJ1-1; no definite D call. The CDR3 is made up of 14 amino acids. The V end lost 4 bases, the J end lost 0 bases, and 10 bases lay between the germline ends. Germline V gene data show CDR1 as SGHKS and CDR2 as YYEKEE (reference sequence). Here the CDR3 DNA reads TGTGCCAGCAGCCTACATAATATGAACACTGAAGCTTTCTTT. It encodes CASSLHNMNTEAFF.

The sample holds one count of this clone. The J gene is TRBJ1-5, the V gene TRBV6-1; D not certain. V was cut by 2 bases and J by 1 base, with 15 bases left in between. Looked up from germline, CDR1 is MNHNS and CDR2 is SASEGT. The CDR3 spans 17 residues. The CDR3: CASSERLEVRSNQPQHF. The CDR3 DNA follows: TGTGCCAGCAGTGAAAGATTAGAAGTCAGGAGCAATCAGCCCCAGCATTTT.

CDR3 nucleotides: TGTGCCAGCAGCCGCAGCCCCGCCGGGGAGCTGTTTTTT. It translates to CASSRSPAGELFF. The rearrangement joins TRBV7-9 to TRBJ2-2; D is unclear. Germline loops: CDR1 SEHNR, CDR2 FQNEAQ (reference sequence). Trimming cost V 5 bases and J 6 bases, with 10 bases left between them. The CDR3 sequence is 13 residues long. Based on the CDR3 plus reference TRBV7-9 and TRBJ2-2, the full variable domain is DTGVSQNPRHKITKRGQNVTFRCDPISEHNRLYWYRQTLGQGPEFLTYFQNEAQLEKSRLLSDRFSAERPKGSFSTLEIQRTEQGDSAMYLCASSRSPAGELFFGEGSRLTVL.

The chain has TRBV7-9 and TRBJ1-3; no firm D call. CDR1 is SEHNR, CDR2 FQNEAQ, per germline (reference sequence). The CDR3 runs 15 residues. V lost 1 base, J lost 0 bases, and 7 bases lay in between. CDR3 bases: TGTGCCAGCAGCTTAGAGGCCATCTCTGGAAACACCATATATTTT. This gives the protein CASSLEAISGNTIYF.

This clone was seen a handful of times. The chain links TRBV28 to TRBJ1-6; 7 bases fit TRBD1. Germline loops: CDR1 MDHEN, CDR2 SYDVKM. After removal of 10 bases from V and 4 bases from J, the junction contained 10 bases not matched to a gene. This CDR3 has 15 amino acids. The CDR3 loop is CAIGGRGPYNSPLHF. CDR3 bases: TGTGCCATCGGGGGGAGGGGGCCTTATAATTCACCCCTCCACTTT.

Only one count was recorded for this clone. The chain carries TRBV5-1 and TRBJ2-1, with 9 positions matching TRBD2. J was trimmed by 2 bases and V by 6 bases; bases with no gene match: 6. The CDR3 runs to 15 residues. Germline assignment: CDR1 SGHRS and CDR2 YFSETQ. The CDR3 region has the DNA TGCGCCAGCAAAACCCGCGGGGGGGCCTACAATGAGCAGTTCTTC. The encoded protein is CASKTRGGAYNEQFF.

J is TRBJ1-1 and V is TRBV6-4, with D perhaps matching TRBD1 (5 bases). Germline values: CDR1 MRHNA, CDR2 SNTAGT. The CDR3 sequence is 15 residues long. V was shortened by 0 bases and J by 5 bases, with 13 bases between the two germline ends. CDR3 sequence reads: CASSDSTGGRTEAFF. CDR3 nucleotides: TGTGCCAGCAGTGACTCGACGGGGGGGAGGACTGAAGCTTTCTTT.

This sequence joins TRBV7-8 and TRBJ2-7; 9 positions match TRBD1. The J segment lost 2 bases and the V segment lost 2 bases, leaving 7 bases of the junction unmatched. CDR1 and CDR2 from the germline V gene are SGHVS and FQNEAQ. The CDR3 is 16 residues long. DNA for the CDR3: TGTGCCAGCAGCTTATCGGGGACAGGGAGCACCTACGAGCAGTACTTC. Translation: CASSLSGTGSTYEQYF.